Listed below are T cell receptor beta chains from one sample, sequenced in a study of cytotoxic CD8 clonotypes in ibrutinib-treated CLL. Generated by immunoSEQ multiplex PCR, the TCRdb table keeps only in-frame clones and is missing some. The top ten clones hold under 6.5% of a sample with tens of thousands of clones, around 83% of them seen once. Sequencing used PBMCs, obtained before ibrutinib treatment. Source of these receptors: a human donor with chronic lymphocytic leukemia. Each CDR3 is given with its conserved first and last residue. D genes are given only for firm matches. Expanded clones are given a class, and other clones once, few, many or no size at all.

D | J | V | size | DNA | CDR3
TRBD1 | TRBJ1-1 | TRBV9 | - | TGTGCCAGCAGCGGACAGGGTTGGAACACTGAAGCTTTCTTT | CASSGQGWNTEAFF
TRBD2 | TRBJ2-7 | TRBV10-3 | - | TGTGCCATCAGTGAGTGGACTAGCGGGAGCTCCTACGAGCAGTACTTC | CAISEWTSGSSYEQYF
- | TRBJ1-5 | TRBV5-1 | few | TGCGCCAGCAGCCCCCAGGGTTCGGCTGATCAGCCCCAGCATTTT | CASSPQGSADQPQHF
- | TRBJ1-3 | TRBV5-6 | - | TGTGCCAGCAGCTTGTGGGCGTACTACTCTGGAAACACCATATATTTT | CASSLWAYYSGNTIYF
- | TRBJ2-3 | TRBV5-1 | - | TGCGCCAGCAGCTTGGTTGTGGGAGTTTTGGGCACAGATACGCAGTATTTT | CASSLVVGVLGTDTQYF
TRBD1 | TRBJ1-1 | TRBV19 | - | TGTGCCAGTAGTATAGGAGGGTGGACAGGGTCGGGCACTGAAGCTTTCTTT | CASSIGGWTGSGTEAFF
- | TRBJ1-5 | TRBV6-5 | - | TGTGCCAGCAGTCCGGACAGAGCGCGCAATCAGCCCCAGCATTTT | CASSPDRARNQPQHF
- | TRBJ1-1 | TRBV7-9 | - | TGTGCCAGCAGCTTAAAAGGGAGGGAGATCACTGAAGCTTTCTTT | CASSLKGREITEAFF
- | TRBJ1-1 | TRBV9 | - | TGTGCCAGCAGCGTAGTATCCGGAGCGGGGACTGAAGCTTTCTTT | CASSVVSGAGTEAFF
TRBD1 | TRBJ1-2 | TRBV27 | few | TGTGCCAGCAGTGGGACAGCCTTGATTTATGGCTATGGCTACACCTTC | CASSGTALIYGYGYTF
- | TRBJ1-3 | TRBV6-1 | - | TGTGCCAGCCTTGTGGGGGCGGATGGAAACACCATATATTTT | CASLVGADGNTIYF
- | TRBJ1-2 | TRBV27 | - | TGTGCCAGCAGTTCGACAAGGGTTGACGGGGGCTACACCTTC | CASSSTRVDGGYTF
TRBD2 | TRBJ2-7 | TRBV5-1 | - | TGCGCCAGCAGCTTTAGACTAGCGGGATCCTACGAGCAGTACTTC | CASSFRLAGSYEQYF
TRBD1 | TRBJ1-5 | TRBV6-6 | - | TGTGCCAGCAGAGACAGGGGCGATAGCAATCAGCCCCAGCATTTT | CASRDRGDSNQPQHF
TRBD1 | TRBJ1-3 | TRBV29-1 | - | TGCAGCGCCCGGGACAGCCGCTCTGGAAACACCATATATTTT | CSARDSRSGNTIYF
- | TRBJ2-7 | TRBV6-5 | - | TGTGCCAGCAGTCGAACGACTAGTTCGGTCGAGCAGTACTTC | CASSRTTSSVEQYF
- | TRBJ2-5 | TRBV27 | - | TGTGCCAGCAGCCGAGGGGGGACCCAGTACTTC | CASSRGGTQYF
- | TRBJ2-3 | TRBV18 | once | TGTGCCAGCTCACCTCAGGGGGGGATTGGGACAGATACGCAGTATTTT | CASSPQGGIGTDTQYF
TRBD1 | TRBJ2-7 | TRBV7-2 | - | TGTGCCAGCGCCCCAGAGGGACAGGTCTTCTACGAGCAGTACTTC | CASAPEGQVFYEQYF
TRBD1 | TRBJ2-3 | TRBV19 | - | TGTGCCAGTAGTATCGGACAGGGGGAAAATACGCAGTATTTT | CASSIGQGENTQYF
- | TRBJ2-7 | TRBV27 | - | TGTGCCAGCAGTTGGGGCGGGGCCCTCTACGAGCAGTACTTC | CASSWGGALYEQYF
TRBD1 | TRBJ2-1 | TRBV6-1 | once | TGTGCCAGCAGTACCCGGACAGGGGGCAATGAGCAGTTCTTC | CASSTRTGGNEQFF
TRBD1 | TRBJ2-7 | TRBV7-6 | - | TGTGCCAGCAGCTTGGACCGGGACAGGGAACCCTCCTACGAGCAGTACTTC | CASSLDRDREPSYEQYF
TRBD2 | TRBJ2-7 | TRBV27 | - | TGTGCCAGCAGTTCCGCCGGGACTAGCGGGAGGGCATCCTACGAGCAGTACTTC | CASSSAGTSGRASYEQYF
- | TRBJ2-2 | TRBV5-1 | - | TGCGCCAGCAGCTTGGTCGCATCGTTTTGGGCAGGGAGTTGGGCCGGGGAGCTGTTTTTT | CASSLVASFWAGSWAGELFF
TRBD1 | TRBJ1-2 | TRBV4-1 | - | TGCGCCAGCAGCCAATTCCCCGGACAGGGTACGATCTATGGCTACACCTTC | CASSQFPGQGTIYGYTF
- | TRBJ2-7 | TRBV6-1 | - | TGTGCCAGCTCACGAGACAGAACCGAGCAGTACTTC | CASSRDRTEQYF
- | TRBJ2-2 | TRBV14 | - | TGTGCCAGCAGCCAAGATCGGGGACTGATAACCGGGGAGCTGTTTTTT | CASSQDRGLITGELFF
- | TRBJ2-3 | TRBV4-1 | - | TGCGCCAGCAGCCAAGATTCCACGGCAGATACGCAGTATTTT | CASSQDSTADTQYF
- | TRBJ1-1 | TRBV6-5 | - | TGTGCCAGCAGCCGTTGGTCTGAAGCTTTCTTT | CASSRWSEAFF
TRBD1 | TRBJ1-1 | TRBV19 | once | TGTGCCAGTAGTCGATCAGGGGGCTCGGGCACTGAAGCTTTCTTT | CASSRSGGSGTEAFF
TRBD1 | TRBJ2-2 | TRBV5-1 | once | TGCGCCAGCAGCAGCGCCGGGACGAAGGACAGGATAAAGAACACCGGGGAGCTGTTTTTT | CASSSAGTKDRIKNTGELFF
- | TRBJ2-7 | TRBV10-2 | few | TGCGCCAGCAGTGAGTCGACTCTGGGATACTTC | CASSESTLGYF
TRBD1 | TRBJ1-1 | TRBV9 | - | TGTGCCAGCAGCCCACGGACAGGGATTGGCACTGAAGCTTTCTTT | CASSPRTGIGTEAFF
TRBD1 | TRBJ2-7 | TRBV29-1 | - | TGCAGCGCGGAGTACGGACAGGGGGTATCCGAGCAGTACTTC | CSAEYGQGVSEQYF
TRBD2 | TRBJ2-3 | TRBV5-1 | - | TGCGCCAGCATCGATGCGGGAGGGGCCAGGGGCGATACGCAGTATTTT | CASIDAGGARGDTQYF
TRBD2 | TRBJ2-3 | TRBV9 | - | TGTGCCAGCAGCGTAGCTGCGGGAGGGTCAGATACGCAGTATTTT | CASSVAAGGSDTQYF
TRBD1 | TRBJ1-4 | TRBV15 | once | TGTGCCACCAGCAAAGACAGGGGGCGCGGATCGGATGAAAAACTGTTTTTT | CATSKDRGRGSDEKLFF
TRBD1 | TRBJ1-2 | TRBV19 | - | TGTGCCAGTAGTATGGAAGGGACAGGGGACTATGGCTACACCTTC | CASSMEGTGDYGYTF
- | TRBJ2-5 | TRBV27 | once | TGTGCCAGCAGTTTATTTGAGGGTGCGGAGACCCAGTACTTC | CASSLFEGAETQYF
- | TRBJ2-7 | TRBV9 | - | TGTGCCAGCAGCGTAGACCCAGCGGTGACCTACGAGCAGTACTTC | CASSVDPAVTYEQYF
TRBD2 | TRBJ2-7 | TRBV2 | few | TGTGCCAGCAGTGACTTAAGCGGGAGGGCCTCCTACGAGCAGTACTTC | CASSDLSGRASYEQYF